The clone carrying this T cell receptor beta chain was seen ten or more times. Looked up from germline, CDR1 is SGHNT and CDR2 is YENEEA. V lost 8 bases to trimming and J lost 2 bases, with 12 bases between them. CDR3 length: 13 residues. The authors amplified TCR beta CDR3 regions, and they did so from RNA transcripts for repertoire sequencing. Second-round multiplex PCR followed a first-round RT-PCR using HTBI primers. Via MiXCR, TCRdb re-called the multiplex PCR reads, giving one row per CDR3 protein. The sample has 150,000 to 200,000 distinct CDR3 sequences, under 45% seen once. Moderate-to-severe activity, CAS ≥3, NOSPECS ≥4 and a duration under 3 months were seen in donors with ophthalmopathy. This entry comes from a study of Graves' ophthalmopathy and Graves' hyperthyroidism.

The sample was peripheral blood. This chain connects TRBV11-3 to TRBJ2-5; unclear D gene. The TCR comes from a young man with Graves' ophthalmopathy. The CDR3 bases are TGTGCCAGCTCTACTCGTGTACAAGAGACCCAGTACTTC. The encoded protein is CASSTRVQETQYF.